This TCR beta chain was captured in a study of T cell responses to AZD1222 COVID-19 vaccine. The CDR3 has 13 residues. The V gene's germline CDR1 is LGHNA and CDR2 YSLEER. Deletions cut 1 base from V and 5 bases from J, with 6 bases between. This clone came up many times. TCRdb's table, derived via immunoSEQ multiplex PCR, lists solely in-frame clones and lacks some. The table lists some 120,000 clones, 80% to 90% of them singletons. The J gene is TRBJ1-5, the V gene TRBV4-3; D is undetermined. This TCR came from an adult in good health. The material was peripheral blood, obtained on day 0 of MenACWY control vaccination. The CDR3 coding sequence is TGCGCCAGCAGCCAAGGAAGGTATCAGCCCCAGCATTTT. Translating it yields CASSQGRYQPQHF.